This T cell receptor (beta chain) was identified during a study of shared clonotypes between healthy human individuals. It was into CD45RA+ naive and CD45RA-negative memory subsets that the CD4+ cells were split. This clone was observed a handful of times. The antigen is not known. Findings and caveats of the study: It was expected that sequencing depth would affect clonotype sharing among donors.

As handled by the study authors: There were no quality scores in the junction-only immunoSEQ sequences, so filtering differed. Generated by immunoSEQ multiplex PCR, the TCRdb table keeps only in-frame clones and is missing some. From that table come the V and J calls and clone size; the DNA was used to work out D and trimming. This table has 850,000 to 1,100,000 clones, roughly 77% appearing once. Germline V gives CDR1 MNHEY, CDR2 SMNVEV (reference sequence). After removal of 5 bases from V and 0 bases from J, the junction contained 16 bases not matched to a gene. The CDR3 runs 18 residues. This receptor was obtained from a man aged 18 to 30 in good health. Some clones in this sample may be carry-over from other donors' samples. Sequenced input: memory CD4+ T cells from PBMCs. Subset here: CD45RA-negative fraction. The rearrangement links TRBV27 to TRBJ2-7; 7 nucleotides agree with TRBD1. In DNA, the CDR3 is TGTGCCAGCAGTCCCCGTTTCGGATCGGCAGGGGGCTCCTACGAGCAGTACTTC. Its protein is CASSPRFGSAGGSYEQYF.